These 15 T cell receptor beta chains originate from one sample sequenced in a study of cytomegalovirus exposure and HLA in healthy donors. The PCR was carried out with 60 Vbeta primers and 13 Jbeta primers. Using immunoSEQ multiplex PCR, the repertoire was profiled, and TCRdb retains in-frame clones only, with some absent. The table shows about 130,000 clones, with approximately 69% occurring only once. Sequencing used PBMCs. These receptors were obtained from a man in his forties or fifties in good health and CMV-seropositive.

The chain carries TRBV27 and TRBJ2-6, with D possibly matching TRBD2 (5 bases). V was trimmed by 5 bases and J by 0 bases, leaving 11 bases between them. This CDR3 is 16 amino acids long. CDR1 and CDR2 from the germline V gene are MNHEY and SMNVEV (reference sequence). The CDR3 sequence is CASSLGLNSGANVLTF. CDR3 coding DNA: TGTGCCAGCAGTCTAGGACTGAACTCTGGGGCCAACGTCCTGACTTTC.

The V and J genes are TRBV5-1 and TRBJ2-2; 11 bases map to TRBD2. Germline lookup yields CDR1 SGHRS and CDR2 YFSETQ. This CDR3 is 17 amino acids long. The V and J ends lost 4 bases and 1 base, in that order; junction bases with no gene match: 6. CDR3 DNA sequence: TGCGCCAGCAGCAGGATCGGACTAGCGGGGAACACCGGGGAGCTGTTTTTT. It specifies CASSRIGLAGNTGELFF.

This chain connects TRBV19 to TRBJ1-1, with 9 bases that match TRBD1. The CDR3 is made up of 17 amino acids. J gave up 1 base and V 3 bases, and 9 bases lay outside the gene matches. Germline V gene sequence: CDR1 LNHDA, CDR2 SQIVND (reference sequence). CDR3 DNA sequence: TGTGCCAGTAGTATTGGGACAGGGTACTTGGGGAACACTGAAGCTTTCTTT. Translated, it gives CASSIGTGYLGNTEAFF.

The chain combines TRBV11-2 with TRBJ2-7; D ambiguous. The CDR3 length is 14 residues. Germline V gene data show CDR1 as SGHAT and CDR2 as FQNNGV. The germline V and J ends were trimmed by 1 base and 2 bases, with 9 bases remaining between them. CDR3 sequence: CASSLVRSPYEQYF. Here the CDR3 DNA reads TGTGCCAGCAGCTTAGTACGGAGTCCCTACGAGCAGTACTTC.

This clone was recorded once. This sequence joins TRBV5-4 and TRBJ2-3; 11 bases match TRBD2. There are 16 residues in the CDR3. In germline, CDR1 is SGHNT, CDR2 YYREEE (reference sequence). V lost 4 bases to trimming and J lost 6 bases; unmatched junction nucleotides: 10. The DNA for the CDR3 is TGTGCCAGCAGCCAACTTAGCGGGGGGGCGATTGATACGCAGTATTTT. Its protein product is CASSQLSGGAIDTQYF.

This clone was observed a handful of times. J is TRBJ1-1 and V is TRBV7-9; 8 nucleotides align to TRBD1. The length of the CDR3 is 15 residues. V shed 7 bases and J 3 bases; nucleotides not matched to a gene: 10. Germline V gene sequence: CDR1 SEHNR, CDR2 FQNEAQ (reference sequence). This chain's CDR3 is CASTPQGAMYTEAFF. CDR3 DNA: TGTGCCAGCACCCCCCAGGGGGCCATGTACACTGAAGCTTTCTTT.

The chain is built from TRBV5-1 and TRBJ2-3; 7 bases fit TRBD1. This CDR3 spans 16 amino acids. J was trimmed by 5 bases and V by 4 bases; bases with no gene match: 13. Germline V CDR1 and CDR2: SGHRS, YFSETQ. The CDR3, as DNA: TGCGCCAGCAGCCGTGACTTCGGGACAGCCCGAGATACGCAGTATTTT. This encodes CASSRDFGTARDTQYF.

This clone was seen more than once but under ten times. The CDR3 reads CASSFTGVVGYTF. CDR3 sequence (DNA): TGTGCCAGCAGTTTTACAGGAGTAGTCGGCTACACCTTC. The chain is built from TRBV27 and TRBJ1-2, with D maybe TRBD1 (5 bases). The CDR3 covers 13 residues. The germline gives CDR1 MNHEY, CDR2 SMNVEV (reference sequence). Trimming shortened V by 3 bases and J by 8 bases, and 13 bases separated the two germline ends.

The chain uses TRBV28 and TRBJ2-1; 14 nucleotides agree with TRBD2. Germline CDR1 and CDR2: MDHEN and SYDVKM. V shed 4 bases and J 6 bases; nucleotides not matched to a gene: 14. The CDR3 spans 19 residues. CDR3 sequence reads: CASSSLKEGLAGAGNEQFF. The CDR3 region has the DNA TGTGCCAGCAGTTCCTTAAAGGAGGGACTAGCGGGGGCGGGCAATGAGCAGTTCTTC.

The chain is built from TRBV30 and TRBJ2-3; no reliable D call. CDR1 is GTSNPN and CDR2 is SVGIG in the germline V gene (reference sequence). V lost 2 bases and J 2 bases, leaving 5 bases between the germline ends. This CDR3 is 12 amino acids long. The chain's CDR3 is CAWSPLTDTQYF. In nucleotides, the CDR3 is TGTGCCTGGAGTCCTCTCACAGATACGCAGTATTTT.

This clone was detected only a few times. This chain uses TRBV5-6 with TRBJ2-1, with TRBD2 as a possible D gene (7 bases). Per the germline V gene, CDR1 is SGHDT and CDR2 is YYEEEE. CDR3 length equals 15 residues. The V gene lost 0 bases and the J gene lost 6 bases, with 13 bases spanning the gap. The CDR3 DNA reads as TGTGCCAGCAGCTTGGATGGAGGGGGGGTCAATGAGCAGTTCTTC. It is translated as CASSLDGGGVNEQFF.

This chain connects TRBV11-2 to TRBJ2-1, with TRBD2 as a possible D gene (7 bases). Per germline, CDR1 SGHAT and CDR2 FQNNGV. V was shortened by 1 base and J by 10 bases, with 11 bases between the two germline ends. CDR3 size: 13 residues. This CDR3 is CASSLVRGGEQFF. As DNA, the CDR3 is TGTGCCAGCAGCTTAGTACGCGGGGGCGAGCAGTTCTTC. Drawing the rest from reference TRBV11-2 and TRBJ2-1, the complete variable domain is EAGVAQSPRYKIIEKRQSVAFWCNPISGHATLYWYQQILGQGPKLLIQFQNNGVVDDSQLPKDRFSAERLKGVDSTLKIQPAKLEDSAVYLCASSLVRGGEQFFGPGTRLTVL.

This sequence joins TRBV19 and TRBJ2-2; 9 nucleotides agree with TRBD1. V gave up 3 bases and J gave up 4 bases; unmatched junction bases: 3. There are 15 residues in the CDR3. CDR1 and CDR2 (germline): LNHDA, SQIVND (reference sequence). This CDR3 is CASSMGTGPTGELFF. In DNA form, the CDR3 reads TGTGCCAGTAGTATGGGGACAGGGCCCACCGGGGAGCTGTTTTTT.

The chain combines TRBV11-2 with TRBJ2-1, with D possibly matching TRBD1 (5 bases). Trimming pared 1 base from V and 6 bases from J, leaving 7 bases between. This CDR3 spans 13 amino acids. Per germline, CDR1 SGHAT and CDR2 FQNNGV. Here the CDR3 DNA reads TGTGCCAGCAGCTTAGTTAGGGGCAATGAGCAGTTCTTC. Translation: CASSLVRGNEQFF.

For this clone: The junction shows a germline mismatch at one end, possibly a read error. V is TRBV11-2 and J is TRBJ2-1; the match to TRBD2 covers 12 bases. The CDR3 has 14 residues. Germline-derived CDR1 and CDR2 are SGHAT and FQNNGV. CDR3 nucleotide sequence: TGTGCCAGCAGCAGGACTAGCGGGGCCAGGGAGCAGCTCTTC. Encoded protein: CASSRTSGAREQLF.